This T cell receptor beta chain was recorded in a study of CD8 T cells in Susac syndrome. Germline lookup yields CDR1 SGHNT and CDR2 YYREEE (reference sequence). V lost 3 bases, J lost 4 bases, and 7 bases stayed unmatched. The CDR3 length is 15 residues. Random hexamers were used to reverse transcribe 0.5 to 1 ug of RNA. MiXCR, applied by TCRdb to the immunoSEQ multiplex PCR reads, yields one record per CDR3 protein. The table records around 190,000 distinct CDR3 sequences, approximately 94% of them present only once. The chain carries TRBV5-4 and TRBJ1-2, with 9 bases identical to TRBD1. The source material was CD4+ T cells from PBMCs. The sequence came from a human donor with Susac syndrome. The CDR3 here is CASSSDRGRAYGYTF. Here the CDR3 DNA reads TGTGCCAGCAGCTCGGACAGGGGACGGGCCTATGGCTACACCTTC.